A single sample is the source of the 15 T cell receptor beta chains below, sequenced in a study of CD8 T cells in ankylosing spondylitis. Findings of the study overall: Seemingly distinctive of ankylosing spondylitis blood was a TCR beta motif formed by eight highly homologous variants.

From the 5' RACE reads, TCRdb called clonotypes with MiXCR, one entry per CDR3 protein. The sample comprises 200,000 to 250,000 distinct CDR3 sequences, 18% of which are singletons, and roughly 43% rests with the top ten. These receptors' targets are unknown. The sample taken for sequencing was blood, either unsorted or a sorted T cell fraction (not recorded which). Receptors were obtained from a male donor with ankylosing spondylitis.

This clonotype turned up a few times. The J gene is TRBJ1-2, the V gene TRBV4-1; 9 nucleotides align to TRBD1. With 1 base clipped from V and 1 base from J, the junction kept 1 base outside the gene matches. CDR1 and CDR2 (germline): MGHRA, YSYEKL. This CDR3 spans 15 amino acids. The CDR3 protein is CASSQGQGDNYGYTF. CDR3 nucleotide sequence: TGCGCCAGCAGCCAAGGACAGGGGGATAACTATGGCTACACCTTC.

J is TRBJ2-3 and V is TRBV5-1; D not resolved. V gave up 0 bases and J gave up 2 bases, with 13 bases separating them. The CDR3 spans 16 residues. The V gene's germline CDR1 is SGHRS and CDR2 YFSETQ. The CDR3 nucleotides are TGCGCCAGCAGCTTGGAGGGCTTACCCTACACAGATACGCAGTATTTT. Translated: CASSLEGLPYTDTQYF.

This chain connects TRBV27 to TRBJ2-1; 7 nucleotides line up with TRBD1. The CDR3 has 14 amino acids. CDR1 is MNHEY and CDR2 is SMNVEV in the germline V gene (reference sequence). The junction had 10 bases not matched to a gene; V was cut back by 6 bases and J by 8 bases. Written as DNA, the CDR3 is TGTGCCAGCAGGGACGAACAGGGGTGGGATGAGCAGTTCTTC. Translated, it gives CASRDEQGWDEQFF.

V is TRBV4-3 and J is TRBJ2-7, with D maybe TRBD2 (6 bases). Trimming cost V 1 base and J 2 bases, with 9 bases left between them. CDR3 size: 14 residues. CDR1 and CDR2 (germline): LGHNA, YSLEER. As DNA, the CDR3 is TGCGCCAGCAGCCAAGTTAGCGGAGCCTACGAGCAGTACTTC. It translates to CASSQVSGAYEQYF.

The V gene is TRBV6-1, the J gene TRBJ1-6; 9 bases align to TRBD1. J gave up 10 bases and V 6 bases, and 10 bases lay outside the gene matches. The CDR3 consists of 15 residues. CDR1 and CDR2 (germline): MNHNS, SASEGT. The CDR3 reads CASRGSGTGLSPLHF. Written as DNA, the CDR3 is TGTGCCAGCAGAGGCTCCGGGACAGGGCTCTCACCCCTCCACTTT.

The chain recombines TRBV12-3 or TRBV12-4 with TRBJ2-1; the match to TRBD2 covers 7 bases. Losses at the gene ends were 1 base for V and 7 bases for J; bases not matched to a gene: 7. The CDR3 covers 15 residues. The CDR3 DNA follows: TGTGCCAGCAGTTTAGGGGGAGGGCCAGGGAATGAGCAGTTCTTC. Amino acid sequence: CASSLGGGPGNEQFF.

This clonotype was seen only a few times. The rearrangement links TRBV12-3 or TRBV12-4 to TRBJ1-3; maybe TRBD1 (5 bases). V lost 3 bases to trimming and J lost 3 bases, with 9 bases between them. The CDR3 sequence is 14 residues long. The CDR3 reads CASSLWGFGNTIYF. Here the CDR3 DNA reads TGTGCCAGCAGTTTGTGGGGGTTTGGAAACACCATATATTTT.

This clonotype has just a few counts. This chain links TRBV6-2 or TRBV6-3 with TRBJ2-4, with 8 bases that match TRBD2. The V segment lost 3 bases and the J segment 0 bases; nucleotides outside the gene matches: 7. The length of the CDR3 is 17 residues. Per germline, CDR1 MNHEY and CDR2 SVGEGT. The CDR3 DNA follows: TGTGCCAGCAGTTATGGGGCTAGCGGGCTAGCCAAAAACATTCAGTACTTC. It is translated as CASSYGASGLAKNIQYF.

The rearrangement links TRBV5-1 to TRBJ2-7, with TRBD1 matching over 7 bases. V was clipped by 0 bases and J by 3 bases; unmatched bases: 6. This CDR3 comprises 15 residues. Germline CDR1 is SGHRS and CDR2 is YFSETQ. The CDR3 sequence is CASSLDRGVSYEQYF. CDR3 in DNA: TGCGCCAGCAGCTTGGACAGGGGCGTCAGCTACGAGCAGTACTTC.

This clonotype has at least ten counts. The V call is TRBV10-3, the J call TRBJ2-3; possible D gene TRBD2, 6 bases. Between the trimmed V and J ends, which lost 6 bases and 2 bases, there was a span of 9 bases. The CDR3 sequence is 13 residues long. Germline V lookup: CDR1 ENHRY, CDR2 SYGVKD. The CDR3 sequence: CAIRGLYTDTQYF. In nucleotides, the CDR3 is TGTGCCATCAGGGGACTGTACACAGATACGCAGTATTTT.

This clonotype has a count of ten or more. The chain carries TRBV7-9 and TRBJ2-1; 8 nucleotides agree with TRBD2. Germline lookup yields CDR1 SEHNR and CDR2 FQNEAQ (reference sequence). The CDR3 contains 16 residues. J gave up 4 bases and V 5 bases, and 10 bases lay outside the gene matches. The CDR3: CASSPGSGGRYNEQFF. CDR3 in DNA: TGTGCCAGCAGCCCTGGGTCGGGAGGGCGATACAATGAGCAGTTCTTC. Full variable domain (remainder filled in from reference TRBV7-9 and TRBJ2-1): DTGVSQNPRHKITKRGQNVTFRCDPISEHNRLYWYRQTLGQGPEFLTYFQNEAQLEKSRLLSDRFSAERPKGSFSTLEIQRTEQGDSAMYLCASSPGSGGRYNEQFFGPGTRLTVL.

The chain carries TRBV5-1 and TRBJ2-7; the match to TRBD1 covers 8 bases. This CDR3 is 15 amino acids long. Germline CDR1 reads SGHRS; CDR2 reads YFSETQ. After removal of 3 bases from V and 5 bases from J, the junction contained 10 bases not matched to a gene. CDR3 residues: CASSSLQGGSNEQYF. CDR3 DNA: TGCGCCAGCAGCTCCTTACAGGGGGGTTCAAACGAGCAGTACTTC.

This clonotype was picked up many times. The chain has TRBV29-1 and TRBJ1-1, with D possibly being TRBD1 (6 bases). The CDR3 extends over 13 amino acids. With 6 bases removed from V and 4 bases from J, the gap between germline ends came to 15 bases. CDR1 is SQVTM and CDR2 is ANQGSEA in the germline V gene. CDR3 in DNA: TGCAGCGTCGAATACAGGGCTGGCACTGAAGCTTTCTTT. It codes for CSVEYRAGTEAFF.

This clonotype was counted many times. CDR3: CASSQDDRGVTEAFF. The CDR3 DNA sequence: TGTGCCAGCAGCCAAGATGACAGGGGAGTCACTGAAGCTTTCTTT. The V call is TRBV4-2, the J call TRBJ1-1, with 8 bases fitting TRBD1. V lost 0 bases to trimming and J lost 4 bases; unmatched junction nucleotides: 4. The CDR3 covers 15 residues. The germline CDR1 and CDR2 sequences are LGHNA and YNFKEQ.

In this sample, this clonotype turned up many times. This rearrangement joins TRBV12-3 or TRBV12-4 to TRBJ2-2; D remains ambiguous. V gave up 7 bases and J gave up 12 bases, with 18 bases separating them. The CDR3 has 13 residues. Here the CDR3 reads CASTPGFGVQLFF. The DNA of the CDR3 is TGTGCCAGCACCCCCGGGTTTGGGGTGCAGCTGTTTTTT.